This passage covers 32 T cell receptor beta chains from one sample sequenced in a study of cytomegalovirus exposure and HLA in healthy donors. Clones were sequenced by immunoSEQ multiplex PCR, and TCRdb holds only the in-frame ones, with some missing. The table shows almost 200,000 clones, with approximately 78% occurring only once. The sequencing input was PBMCs. The receptors shown here come from a woman in her 30s in good health and CMV-seronegative.

The chain joins TRBV6-1 to TRBJ1-6, with 7 nucleotides matching TRBD1. CDR3 length equals 15 residues. The germline CDR1 and CDR2 sequences are MNHNS and SASEGT. Trimming removed 6 bases from V and 7 bases from J; junction bases left unmatched: 9. The CDR3 coding sequence is TGTGCCAGCAGGATTACAGGGGTAGGGAATTCACCCCTCCACTTT. It is translated as CASRITGVGNSPLHF.

This clone was seen just once. The genes are TRBV23-1 and TRBJ1-5; D perhaps matches TRBD1 (5 bases). TRBV23-1 qualifies as an ORF whose function is uncertain. V was shortened by 10 bases and J by 1 base, with 17 bases between the two germline ends. The length of the CDR3 is 15 residues. The DNA for the CDR3 is TGCGCCACCATTATACAGGTACGAAGCAATCAGCCCCAGCATTTT. Amino acids: CATIIQVRSNQPQHF.

V is TRBV9 and J is TRBJ1-1; D gene uncertain. The CDR3 consists of 14 residues. Germline lookup yields CDR1 SGDLS and CDR2 YYNGEE. The ends were cut back, 0 bases at V and 0 bases at J, with 6 bases in the middle. Written as DNA, the CDR3 is TGTGCCAGCAGCGTAGGCCAGGTGAACACTGAAGCTTTCTTT. It specifies CASSVGQVNTEAFF.

The J gene is TRBJ1-2, the V gene TRBV30; tentative D call: TRBD1 (5 bases). CDR3 length equals 13 residues. The germline CDR1 and CDR2 sequences are GTSNPN and SVGIG (reference sequence). Between the trimmed V and J ends, which lost 8 bases and 1 base, there was a span of 14 bases. The CDR3 region is CAKSSDSNYGYTF. The CDR3 DNA reads TGTGCCAAATCCTCCGACAGTAACTATGGCTACACCTTC. Full variable domain (outside the CDR3, taken from reference TRBV30 and TRBJ1-2): SQTIHQWPATLVQPVGSPLSLECTVEGTSNPNLYWYRQAAGRGLQLLFYSVGIGQISSEVPQNLSASRPQDRQFILSSKKLLLSDSGFYLCAKSSDSNYGYTFGSGTRLTVV.

This clone was observed a single time. V gene TRBV29-1 combines with J gene TRBJ2-7; tentatively, D is TRBD2 (6 bases). The ends were cut back, 3 bases at V and 2 bases at J, with 20 bases in the middle. The CDR3 extends over 16 amino acids. CDR1 is SQVTM, CDR2 ANQGSEA, per germline. CDR3 nucleotide sequence: TGCAGCGTTGAGTTTTCTGCGGGACTGGAGACCTACGAGCAGTACTTC. This sequence encodes CSVEFSAGLETYEQYF.

This clone was seen ten or more times. The chain links TRBV7-9 to TRBJ1-5; perhaps TRBD1 as D (6 bases). The CDR3 consists of 16 residues. Germline CDR1 reads SEHNR; CDR2 reads FQNEAQ (reference sequence). Trimming cost V 5 bases and J 7 bases, with 21 bases left between them. The CDR3 protein is CASSQRRQGYEQPQHF. Here the CDR3 DNA reads TGTGCCAGCAGCCAGCGAAGGCAGGGGTATGAGCAGCCCCAGCATTTT.

The V gene is TRBV27, the J gene TRBJ1-5, with D perhaps TRBD1 (5 bases). The ends were cut back, 6 bases at V and 7 bases at J, with 19 bases in the middle. CDR1 and CDR2 (germline): MNHEY, SMNVEV (reference sequence). This CDR3 contains 15 residues. Here the CDR3 reads CASSLSAGRLQPQHF. In nucleotides, the CDR3 is TGTGCCAGCAGCCTATCTGCGGGGCGACTACAGCCCCAGCATTTT.

In its sample, this clone was seen many times. The V call is TRBV7-9, the J call TRBJ1-2, with TRBD1 identical over 11 bases. Trimming removed 4 bases from V and 4 bases from J; junction bases left unmatched: 11. From germline, CDR1 is SEHNR and CDR2 FQNEAQ (reference sequence). CDR3 length: 17 residues. This CDR3 is CASSYRGQGESLYGYTF. The CDR3 DNA sequence: TGTGCCAGCAGCTATAGGGGACAGGGGGAGTCCCTCTATGGCTACACCTTC. Drawing the rest from reference TRBV7-9 and TRBJ1-2, the complete variable domain is DTGVSQNPRHKITKRGQNVTFRCDPISEHNRLYWYRQTLGQGPEFLTYFQNEAQLEKSRLLSDRFSAERPKGSFSTLEIQRTEQGDSAMYLCASSYRGQGESLYGYTFGSGTRLTVV.

The chain recombines TRBV28 with TRBJ2-3; maybe TRBD2 (5 bases). Deletions cut 7 bases from V and 7 bases from J, with 18 bases between. Germline V lookup: CDR1 MDHEN, CDR2 SYDVKM. This CDR3 is built from 14 residues. Written as DNA, the CDR3 is TGTGCCAGCACCGCAAGTTCGGGGAGTCATACGCAGTATTTT. This codes for CASTASSGSHTQYF. Together with reference TRBV28 and TRBJ2-3, the CDR3 gives the full variable domain: DVKVTQSSRYLVKRTGEKVFLECVQDMDHENMFWYRQDPGLGLRLIYFSYDVKMKEKGDIPEGYSVSREKKERFSLILESASTNQTSMYLCASTASSGSHTQYFGPGTRLTVL.

The chain is built from TRBV7-6 and TRBJ1-1, with 9 nucleotides matching TRBD1. V dropped 0 bases and J dropped 8; count of bases not matched to a gene: 1. From germline, CDR1 is SGHVS and CDR2 FNYEAQ. This CDR3 spans 13 amino acids. The CDR3 spells CASSLAGQGEAFF. CDR3 bases: TGTGCCAGCAGCTTAGCCGGACAGGGGGAAGCTTTCTTT. Full variable domain (rest looked up from reference TRBV7-6 and TRBJ1-1): GAGVSQSPRYKVTKRGQDVALRCDPISGHVSLYWYRQALGQGPEFLTYFNYEAQQDKSGLPNDRFSAERPEGSISTLTIQRTEQRDSAMYRCASSLAGQGEAFFGQGTRLTVV.

J is TRBJ1-1 and V is TRBV4-1; tentative D call: TRBD1 (6 bases). CDR1 is MGHRA and CDR2 is YSYEKL in the germline V gene. V lost 4 bases, J lost 1 base, and 13 bases lay in between. The CDR3 length is 15 residues. The chain's CDR3 is CASSLHLRGNTEAFF. The CDR3 region has the DNA TGCGCCAGCAGCCTTCACCTCAGGGGGAACACTGAAGCTTTCTTT.

The chain employs TRBV9 and TRBJ1-6; 12 nucleotides align to TRBD1. The CDR3 is 20 amino acids. Germline values: CDR1 SGDLS, CDR2 YYNGEE. Trimming cost V 4 bases and J 2 bases; bases outside gene matches: 13. CDR3 in DNA: TGTGCCAGCAGCACCCCCGGGACAGGGGGCACGAGCCCCTATAATTCACCCCTCCACTTT. Residues: CASSTPGTGGTSPYNSPLHF.

The rearrangement uses TRBV25-1 and TRBJ1-5; 7 bases map to TRBD1. In germline, CDR1 is MGHDK, CDR2 SYGVNS. V shed 6 bases and J 1 base; nucleotides not matched to a gene: 6. The CDR3 length is 15 residues. In DNA, the CDR3 is TGTGCCAGCAGCGAAGGGGACAGAAGCAATCAGCCCCAGCATTTT. As protein: CASSEGDRSNQPQHF.

The rearrangement joins TRBV30 to TRBJ1-4, with TRBD1 matching 7 bases. Unmatched junction bases numbered 9, after V lost 1 base and J lost 7 bases. CDR1 and CDR2 from the germline V gene are GTSNPN and SVGIG (reference sequence). The CDR3 extends over 15 amino acids. In DNA, the CDR3 is TGTGCCTGGAGTGCCTACAGGGGTCGAAGTGAAAAACTGTTTTTT. Amino acid sequence: CAWSAYRGRSEKLFF.

The chain couples TRBV19 to TRBJ2-7; D might be TRBD1 (6 bases). CDR1 LNHDA and CDR2 SQIVND come from the germline V gene (reference sequence). CDR3 length: 15 amino acids. The germline V and J ends were trimmed by 6 bases and 4 bases, with 19 bases remaining between them. Here the CDR3 DNA reads TGTGCCAGTAGCATTAGCTGGACAGCCGAGTACGAGCAGTACTTC. Translated, it gives CASSISWTAEYEQYF.

This clone was observed a single time. V and J are TRBV28 and TRBJ2-7; 10 bases line up with TRBD1. This CDR3 has 12 amino acids. With 10 bases clipped from V and 3 bases from J, the junction kept 3 bases outside the gene matches. The germline CDR1 and CDR2 sequences are MDHEN and SYDVKM. The CDR3 is CAIRTGGYEQYF. The CDR3 nucleotides are TGTGCCATCAGGACAGGGGGCTACGAGCAGTACTTC.

The chain carries TRBV27 and TRBJ1-2; weak D call: TRBD1 (6 bases). The CDR3 loop spans 15 amino acids. Trimming shortened V by 0 bases and J by 6 bases, and 14 bases separated the two germline ends. CDR1 and CDR2 (germline): MNHEY, SMNVEV (reference sequence). CDR3 in amino acids: CASSLSGIGGHGYTF. In DNA, the CDR3 is TGTGCCAGCAGTTTATCGGGTATCGGGGGGCATGGCTACACCTTC.

This chain connects TRBV9 to TRBJ2-2; 8 positions agree with TRBD1. The CDR3 sequence is 16 residues long. V lost 6 bases, J lost 3 bases, and 10 bases stayed unmatched. CDR1 and CDR2 (germline): SGDLS, YYNGEE. The CDR3 protein is CASTQLGQGDTGELFF. Written as DNA, the CDR3 is TGTGCCAGCACCCAACTTGGACAGGGAGACACCGGGGAGCTGTTTTTT.

The chain carries TRBV6-5 and TRBJ2-2; 8 bases agree with TRBD2. Per the germline V gene, CDR1 is MNHEY and CDR2 is SVGAGI. The CDR3 is 13 amino acids. The trim removed 6 bases at V and 6 bases at J, leaving 3 bases unmatched. The CDR3 reads CASRATSAGELFF. The DNA of the CDR3 is TGTGCCAGCAGGGCGACTAGCGCCGGGGAGCTGTTTTTT.

The chain employs TRBV9 and TRBJ2-1, with 8 bases lining up with TRBD1. The CDR3 runs 17 residues. J was trimmed by 2 bases and V by 3 bases; bases with no gene match: 10. Germline V gene sequence: CDR1 SGDLS, CDR2 YYNGEE. DNA for the CDR3: TGTGCCAGCAGCGCCCGGTTGGACAGGGCCCCCTACAATGAGCAGTTCTTC. Translating it yields CASSARLDRAPYNEQFF.

The rearrangement joins TRBV30 to TRBJ2-7; a weak D match, TRBD1 (5 bases). Germline CDR1 reads GTSNPN; CDR2 reads SVGIG (reference sequence). The germline V and J ends were trimmed by 1 base and 2 bases, with 18 bases remaining between them. The CDR3 has 16 amino acids. CDR3 coding DNA: TGTGCCTGGAGTGGTTGGGCAGGGCTCGGGCCCTACGAGCAGTACTTC. Residues: CAWSGWAGLGPYEQYF.

V usage is TRBV6-6 and J usage is TRBJ2-7, with 7 bases identical to TRBD1. V shed 6 bases and J 3 bases; nucleotides not matched to a gene: 5. CDR1 and CDR2 from the germline V gene are MNHNY and SVGAGI (reference sequence). The CDR3 is 13 residues long. The CDR3 region is CASSNRGGYEQYF. CDR3 in DNA: TGTGCCAGCAGCAACAGGGGTGGCTACGAGCAGTACTTC.

This clone was picked up a small number of times. The V gene is TRBV2, the J gene TRBJ2-7, with D tentatively TRBD2 (6 bases). CDR1 is SNHLY, CDR2 FYNNEI, per germline. The CDR3 length is 11 residues. V gave up 9 bases and J gave up 6 bases, with 12 bases separating them. As DNA, the CDR3 is TGTGCCAGTCGACGGGAGCGCGAGCAGTACTTC. It encodes CASRREREQYF.

V usage is TRBV4-2 and J usage is TRBJ2-1, with TRBD2 matching over 8 bases. The germline CDR1 and CDR2 sequences are LGHNA and YNFKEQ. CDR3 length equals 21 residues. Trimming removed 2 bases from V and 1 base from J; junction bases left unmatched: 19. This CDR3 reads CASSQPERGEVAGPSYNEQFF. The CDR3 bases are TGTGCCAGCAGCCAACCAGAGAGGGGGGAGGTAGCGGGACCATCCTACAATGAGCAGTTCTTC.

DNA for the CDR3: TGTGCCAGCAGCTTGAGCAGGTCTCAGCCCCAGCATTTT. Its protein product is CASSLSRSQPQHF. The rearrangement links TRBV5-4 to TRBJ1-5; no clear D gene. Trimming cost V 1 base and J 6 bases, with 8 bases left between them. Germline V lookup: CDR1 SGHNT, CDR2 YYREEE (reference sequence). The CDR3 runs to 13 residues. Together with reference TRBV5-4 and TRBJ1-5, the CDR3 gives the full variable domain: ETGVTQSPTHLIKTRGQQVTLRCSSQSGHNTVSWYQQALGQGPQFIFQYYREEENGRGNFPPRFSGLQFPNYSSELNVNALELDDSALYLCASSLSRSQPQHFGDGTRLSIL.

The J gene is TRBJ1-5, the V gene TRBV4-1; D ambiguous. This CDR3 spans 17 amino acids. CDR1 MGHRA and CDR2 YSYEKL come from the germline V gene. V lost 0 bases, J lost 3 bases, and 15 bases lay in between. CDR3: CASSQDLPRRVNQPQHF. CDR3 DNA sequence: TGCGCCAGCAGCCAAGATCTCCCCCGGAGGGTCAATCAGCCCCAGCATTTT.

The rearrangement joins TRBV7-9 to TRBJ2-7, with 9 bases fitting TRBD2. V gave up 5 bases and J gave up 2 bases; unmatched junction bases: 7. CDR1 SEHNR and CDR2 FQNEAQ come from the germline V gene (reference sequence). The CDR3 runs to 15 residues. CDR3: CASSPGTSLPYEQYF. Written as DNA, the CDR3 is TGTGCCAGCAGCCCCGGGACTAGCCTCCCCTACGAGCAGTACTTC.

The V and J genes are TRBV7-9 and TRBJ2-2; the D gene is possibly TRBD1 (5 bases). CDR3 size: 17 residues. V dropped 1 base and J dropped 1 base, with 13 bases sitting between them. Germline V gene lookup returns CDR1 SEHNR and CDR2 FQNEAQ (reference sequence). The chain's CDR3 is CASSLDLDSLNTGELFF. CDR3 sequence (DNA): TGTGCCAGCAGCTTAGATCTAGACAGCTTGAACACCGGGGAGCTGTTTTTT.

The chain combines TRBV29-1 with TRBJ1-5; 7 bases agree with TRBD1. From germline, CDR1 is SQVTM and CDR2 ANQGSEA. The CDR3 has 14 residues. The ends lost 5 bases at V and 4 bases at J; junction bases unmatched: 8. In DNA form, the CDR3 reads TGCAGCGTTAGCCATAACAGGGGAAATCAGCCCCAGCATTTT. Encoded protein: CSVSHNRGNQPQHF.

The J gene is TRBJ1-1, the V gene TRBV29-1, with 7 bases fitting TRBD1. The CDR3 has 13 residues. From germline, CDR1 is SQVTM and CDR2 ANQGSEA. The J segment lost 0 bases and the V segment lost 4 bases, leaving 2 bases of the junction unmatched. CDR3 coding DNA: TGCAGCGTTGCGGGACAGATGAACACTGAAGCTTTCTTT. Its translation: CSVAGQMNTEAFF.

The genes are TRBV11-2 and TRBJ2-7; TRBD2 agrees at 12 bases. V shed 5 bases and J 2 bases; nucleotides not matched to a gene: 7. Germline loops: CDR1 SGHAT, CDR2 FQNNGV. The CDR3 sequence is 16 residues long. Here the CDR3 reads CASSALAGGVPYEQYF. CDR3 DNA sequence: TGTGCCAGCAGCGCACTAGCGGGGGGAGTCCCCTACGAGCAGTACTTC. The entire variable domain, with the rest obtained from reference TRBV11-2 and TRBJ2-7, is as follows: EAGVAQSPRYKIIEKRQSVAFWCNPISGHATLYWYQQILGQGPKLLIQFQNNGVVDDSQLPKDRFSAERLKGVDSTLKIQPAKLEDSAVYLCASSALAGGVPYEQYFGPGTRLTVT.

The table lists this clone with a count of one. The rearrangement joins TRBV7-9 to TRBJ1-2; D gene unclear. V lost 4 bases and J 4 bases, leaving 13 bases between the germline ends. CDR3 length: 14 amino acids. From germline, CDR1 is SEHNR and CDR2 FQNEAQ (reference sequence). CDR3 amino acids: CASSSDREGYGYTF. The CDR3 DNA is TGTGCCAGCAGCTCCGATCGGGAGGGCTATGGCTACACCTTC.